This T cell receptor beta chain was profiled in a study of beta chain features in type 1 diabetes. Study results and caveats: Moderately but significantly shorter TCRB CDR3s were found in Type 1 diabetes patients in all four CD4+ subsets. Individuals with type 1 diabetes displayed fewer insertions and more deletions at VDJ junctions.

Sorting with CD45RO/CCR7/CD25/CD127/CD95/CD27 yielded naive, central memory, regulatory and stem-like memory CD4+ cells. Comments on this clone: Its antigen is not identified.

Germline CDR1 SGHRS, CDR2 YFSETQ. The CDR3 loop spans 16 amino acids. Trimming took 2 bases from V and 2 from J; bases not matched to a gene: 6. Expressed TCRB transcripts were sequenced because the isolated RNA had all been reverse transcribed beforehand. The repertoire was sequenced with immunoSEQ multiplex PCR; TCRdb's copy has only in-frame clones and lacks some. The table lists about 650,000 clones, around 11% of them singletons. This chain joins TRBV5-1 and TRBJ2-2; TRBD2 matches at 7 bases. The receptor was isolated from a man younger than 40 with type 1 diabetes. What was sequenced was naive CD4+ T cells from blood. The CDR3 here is CASSFWTSPNTGELFF. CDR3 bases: TGCGCCAGCAGCTTTTGGACTAGTCCCAACACCGGGGAGCTGTTTTTT. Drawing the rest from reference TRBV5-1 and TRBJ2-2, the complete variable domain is KAGVTQTPRYLIKTRGQQVTLSCSPISGHRSVSWYQQTPGQGLQFLFEYFSETQRNKGNFPGRFSGRQFSNSRSEMNVSTLELGDSALYLCASSFWTSPNTGELFFGEGSRLTVL.